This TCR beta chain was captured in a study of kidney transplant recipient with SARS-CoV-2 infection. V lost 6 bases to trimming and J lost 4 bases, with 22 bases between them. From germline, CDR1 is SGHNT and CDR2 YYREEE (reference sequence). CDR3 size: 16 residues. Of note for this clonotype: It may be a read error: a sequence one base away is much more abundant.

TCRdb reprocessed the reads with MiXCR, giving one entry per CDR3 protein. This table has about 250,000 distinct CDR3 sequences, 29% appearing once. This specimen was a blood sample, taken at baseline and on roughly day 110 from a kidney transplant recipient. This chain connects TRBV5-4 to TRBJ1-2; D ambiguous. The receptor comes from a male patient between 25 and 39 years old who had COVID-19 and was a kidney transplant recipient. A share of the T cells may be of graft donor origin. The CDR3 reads CASMANVPGKTYGYTF. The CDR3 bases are TGTGCCAGCATGGCTAACGTACCAGGAAAGACCTATGGCTACACCTTC.